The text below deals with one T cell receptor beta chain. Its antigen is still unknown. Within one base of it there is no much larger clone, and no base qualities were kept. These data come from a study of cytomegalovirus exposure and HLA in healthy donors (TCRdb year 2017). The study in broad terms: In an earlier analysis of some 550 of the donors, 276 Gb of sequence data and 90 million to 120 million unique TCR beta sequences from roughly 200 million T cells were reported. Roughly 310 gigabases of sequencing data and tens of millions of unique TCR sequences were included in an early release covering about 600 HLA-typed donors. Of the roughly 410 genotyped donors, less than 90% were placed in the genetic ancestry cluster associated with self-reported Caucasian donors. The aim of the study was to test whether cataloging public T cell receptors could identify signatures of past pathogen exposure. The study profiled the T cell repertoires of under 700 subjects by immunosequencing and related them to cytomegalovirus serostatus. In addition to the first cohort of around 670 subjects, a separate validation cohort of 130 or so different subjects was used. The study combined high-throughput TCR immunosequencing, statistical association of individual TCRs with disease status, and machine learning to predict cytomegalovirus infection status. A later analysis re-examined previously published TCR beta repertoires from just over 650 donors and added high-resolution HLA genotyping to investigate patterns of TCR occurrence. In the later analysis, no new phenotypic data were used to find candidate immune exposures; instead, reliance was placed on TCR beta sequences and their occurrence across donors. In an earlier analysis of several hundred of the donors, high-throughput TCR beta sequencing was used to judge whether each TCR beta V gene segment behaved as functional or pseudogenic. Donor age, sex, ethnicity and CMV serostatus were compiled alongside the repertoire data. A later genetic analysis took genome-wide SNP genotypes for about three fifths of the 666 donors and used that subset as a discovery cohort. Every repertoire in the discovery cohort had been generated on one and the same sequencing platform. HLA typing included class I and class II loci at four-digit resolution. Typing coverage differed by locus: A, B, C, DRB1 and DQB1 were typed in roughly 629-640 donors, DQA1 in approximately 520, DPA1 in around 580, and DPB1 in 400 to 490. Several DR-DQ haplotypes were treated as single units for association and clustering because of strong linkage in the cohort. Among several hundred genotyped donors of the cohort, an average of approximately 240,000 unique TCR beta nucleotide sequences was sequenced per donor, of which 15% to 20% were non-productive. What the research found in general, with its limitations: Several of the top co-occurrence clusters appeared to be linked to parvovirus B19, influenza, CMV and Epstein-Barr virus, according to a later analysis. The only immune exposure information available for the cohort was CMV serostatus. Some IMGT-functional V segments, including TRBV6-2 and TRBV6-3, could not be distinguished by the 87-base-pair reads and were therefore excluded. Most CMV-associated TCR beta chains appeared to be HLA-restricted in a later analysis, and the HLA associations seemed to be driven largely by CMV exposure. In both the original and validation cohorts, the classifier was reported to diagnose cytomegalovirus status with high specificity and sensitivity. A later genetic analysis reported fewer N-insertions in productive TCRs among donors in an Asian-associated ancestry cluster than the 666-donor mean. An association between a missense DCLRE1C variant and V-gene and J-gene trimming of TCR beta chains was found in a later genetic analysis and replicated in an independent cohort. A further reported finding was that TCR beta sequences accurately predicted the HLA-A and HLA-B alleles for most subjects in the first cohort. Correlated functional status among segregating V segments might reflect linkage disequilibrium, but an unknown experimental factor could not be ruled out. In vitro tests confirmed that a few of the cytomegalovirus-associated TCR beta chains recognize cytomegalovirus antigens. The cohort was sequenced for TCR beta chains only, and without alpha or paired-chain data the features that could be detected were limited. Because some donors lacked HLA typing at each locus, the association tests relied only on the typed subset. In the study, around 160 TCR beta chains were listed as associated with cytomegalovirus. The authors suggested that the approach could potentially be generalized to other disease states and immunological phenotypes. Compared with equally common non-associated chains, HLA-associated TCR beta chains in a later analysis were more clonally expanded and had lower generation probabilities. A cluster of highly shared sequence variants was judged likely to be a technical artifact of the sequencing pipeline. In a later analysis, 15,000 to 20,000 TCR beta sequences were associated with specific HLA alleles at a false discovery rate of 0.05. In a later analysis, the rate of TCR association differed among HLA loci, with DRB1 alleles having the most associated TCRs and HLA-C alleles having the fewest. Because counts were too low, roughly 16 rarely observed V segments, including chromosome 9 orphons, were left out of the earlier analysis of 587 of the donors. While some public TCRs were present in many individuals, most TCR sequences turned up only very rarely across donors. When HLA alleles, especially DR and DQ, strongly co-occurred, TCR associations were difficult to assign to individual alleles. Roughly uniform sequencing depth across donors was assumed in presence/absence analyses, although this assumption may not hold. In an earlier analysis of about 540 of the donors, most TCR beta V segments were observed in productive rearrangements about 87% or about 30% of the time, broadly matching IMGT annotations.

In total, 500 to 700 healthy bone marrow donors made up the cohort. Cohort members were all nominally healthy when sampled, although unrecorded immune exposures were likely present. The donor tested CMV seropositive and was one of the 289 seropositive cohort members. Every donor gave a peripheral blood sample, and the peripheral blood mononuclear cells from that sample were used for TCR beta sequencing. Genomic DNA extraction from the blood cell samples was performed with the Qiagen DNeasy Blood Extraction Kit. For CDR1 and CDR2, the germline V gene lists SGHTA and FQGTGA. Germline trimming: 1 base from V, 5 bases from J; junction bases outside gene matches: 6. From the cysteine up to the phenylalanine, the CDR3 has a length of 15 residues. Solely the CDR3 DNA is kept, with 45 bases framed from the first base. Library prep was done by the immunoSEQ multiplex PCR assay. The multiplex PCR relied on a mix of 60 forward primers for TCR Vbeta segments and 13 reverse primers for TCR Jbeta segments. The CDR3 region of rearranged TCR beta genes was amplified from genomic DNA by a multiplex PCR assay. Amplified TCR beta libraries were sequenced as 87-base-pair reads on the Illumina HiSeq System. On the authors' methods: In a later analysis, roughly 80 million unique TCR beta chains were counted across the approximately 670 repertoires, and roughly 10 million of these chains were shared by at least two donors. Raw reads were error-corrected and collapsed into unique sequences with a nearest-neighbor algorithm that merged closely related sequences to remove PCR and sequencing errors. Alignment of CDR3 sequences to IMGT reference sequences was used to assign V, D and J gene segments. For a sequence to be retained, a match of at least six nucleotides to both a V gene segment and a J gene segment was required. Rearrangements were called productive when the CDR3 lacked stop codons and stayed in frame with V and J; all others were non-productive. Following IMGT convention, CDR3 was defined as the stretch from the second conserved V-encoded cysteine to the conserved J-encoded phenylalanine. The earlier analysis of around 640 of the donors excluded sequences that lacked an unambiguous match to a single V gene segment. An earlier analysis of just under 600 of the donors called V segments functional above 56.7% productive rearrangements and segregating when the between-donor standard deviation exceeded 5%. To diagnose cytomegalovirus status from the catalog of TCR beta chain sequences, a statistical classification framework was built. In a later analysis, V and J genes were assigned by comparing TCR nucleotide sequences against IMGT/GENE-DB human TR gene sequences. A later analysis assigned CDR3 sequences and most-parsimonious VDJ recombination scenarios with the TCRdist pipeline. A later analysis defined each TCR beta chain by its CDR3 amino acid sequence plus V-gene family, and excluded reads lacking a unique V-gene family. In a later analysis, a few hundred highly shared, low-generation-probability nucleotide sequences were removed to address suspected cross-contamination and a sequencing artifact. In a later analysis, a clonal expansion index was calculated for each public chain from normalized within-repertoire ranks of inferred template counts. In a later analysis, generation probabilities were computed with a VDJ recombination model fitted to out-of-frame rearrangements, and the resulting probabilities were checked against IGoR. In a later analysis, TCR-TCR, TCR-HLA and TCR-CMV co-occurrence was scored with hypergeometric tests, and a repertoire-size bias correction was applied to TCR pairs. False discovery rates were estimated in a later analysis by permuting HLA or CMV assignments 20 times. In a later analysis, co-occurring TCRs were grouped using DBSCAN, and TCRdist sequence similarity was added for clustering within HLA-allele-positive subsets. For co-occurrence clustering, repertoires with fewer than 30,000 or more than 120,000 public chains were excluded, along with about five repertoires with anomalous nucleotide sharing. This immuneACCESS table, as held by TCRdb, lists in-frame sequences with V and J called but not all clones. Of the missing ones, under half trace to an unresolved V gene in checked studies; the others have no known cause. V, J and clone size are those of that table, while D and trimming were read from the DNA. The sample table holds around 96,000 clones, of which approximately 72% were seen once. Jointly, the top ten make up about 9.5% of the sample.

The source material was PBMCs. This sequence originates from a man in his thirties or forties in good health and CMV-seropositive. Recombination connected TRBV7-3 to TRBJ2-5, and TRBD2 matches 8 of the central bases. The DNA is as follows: TGTGCCAGCAGCTTAATGGGACTAGAGGCTGAGACCCAGTACTTC. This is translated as CASSLMGLEAETQYF. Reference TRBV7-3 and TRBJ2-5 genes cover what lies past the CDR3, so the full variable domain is GAGVSQTPSNKVTEKGKYVELRCDPISGHTALYWYRQSLGQGPEFLIYFQGTGAADDSGLPNDRFFAVRPEGSVSTLKIQRTERGDSAVYLCASSLMGLEAETQYFGPGTRLLVL.